The following is a T cell receptor (beta chain) sequence with its context. The count of this clone is one. Its recognized antigen is unknown. There are no base qualities to consult, and no much larger clone falls within one base. The immunoSEQ Assay, a bias-controlled multiplex PCR, was used to amplify TCRbeta CDR3 regions from genomic DNA. The paper's data handling went like this. The number of nucleated cells in each sample was estimated from the amplification of reference gene primers within the assay. To quantify the absolute abundance of each unique TCRbeta CDR3 rearrangement, sequence reads were collapsed and filtered. For each sample, productive Simpson clonality was calculated by taking the square root of Simpson's diversity index across productive rearrangements. Entries here come from immuneACCESS through TCRdb and include only in-frame sequences with V and J called. Some clones fail to appear in such tables; in the studies checked, an unresolved V gene covers under half of the shortfall, and the cause of the remainder is unknown. Clone size and the V and J calls come from that table; the DNA yielded D and trimming. The sample table contains approximately 94,000 clones; only one count was recorded for about 90% of them. The ten largest account for about 3.9% of the sample.

The data derive from a study of blood T cell repertoires in COVID-19 (dated by TCRdb to the early 2020s). For the study in its entirety: Samples from collaborators originated in the United States, Italy and Spain and spanned both the acute and convalescent phases of COVID-19. The prospective study material was composed of cDNA or gDNA derived from T cells, B-cell-depleted T cells, or PBMCs. Subjects who had been exposed to COVID-19, were actively infected with it, or had recovered from it provided the deeply sampled blood TCRbeta repertoires that made up the dataset. A freely available public database, intended as a resource for researchers studying the immune response to SARS-CoV-2, is where the repertoires were released. The samples were drawn from the first 160 participants of the ongoing ImmuneRACE study and from 950 to 1,500 subjects provided by 6 global collaborators. Nearly every sample came with metadata listing a de-identified subject ID, COVID-19 status, age in years and sex. HLA class I and class II types, where available, came from metadata supplied by the sample provider rather than from assay-based typing. The paper as a whole reports these results and caveats: The quantity of clinical and demographic metadata differed by source and by participant and was supplied without curation.

Each collaborating institution followed its own protocols to collect whole blood in K2EDTA tubes. For TCRbeta analysis, collaborators shipped samples in one of three forms: frozen whole blood, isolated PBMCs, or DNA extracted from either of those sample types. The junction shows trimming of 2 bases on V and 6 bases on J, and the gene matches do not reach 6 bases of it. From a lookup of the germline V gene (reference sequence), CDR1 and CDR2 are LNHNV and YYDKDF. Reading from cysteine to phenylalanine, the CDR3 counts 16 amino acids. Just CDR3 DNA is preserved here, 48 bases in frame from base 1. The sequence was collected from a woman between 45 and 60 years old in a cohort sampled during active COVID-19. The V and J genes are TRBV15 and TRBJ2-1; 11 central nucleotides agree with TRBD2. The source material was peripheral blood. At the DNA level, the sequence is TGTGCCACCAGCAGAACCGGGACTAGCGGATTCAATGAGCAGTTCTTC. It specifies CATSRTGTSGFNEQFF.